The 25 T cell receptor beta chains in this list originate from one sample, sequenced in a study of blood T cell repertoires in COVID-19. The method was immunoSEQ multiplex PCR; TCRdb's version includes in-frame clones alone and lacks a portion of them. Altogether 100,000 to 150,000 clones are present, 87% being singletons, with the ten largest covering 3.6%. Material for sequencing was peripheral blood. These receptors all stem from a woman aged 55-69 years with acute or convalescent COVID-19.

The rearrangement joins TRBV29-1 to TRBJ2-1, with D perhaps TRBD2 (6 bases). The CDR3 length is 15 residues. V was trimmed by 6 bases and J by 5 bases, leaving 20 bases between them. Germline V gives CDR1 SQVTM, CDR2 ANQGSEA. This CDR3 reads CSVRGSGSEHNEQFF. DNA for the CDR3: TGCAGCGTCCGAGGTTCCGGGAGTGAGCACAATGAGCAGTTCTTC.

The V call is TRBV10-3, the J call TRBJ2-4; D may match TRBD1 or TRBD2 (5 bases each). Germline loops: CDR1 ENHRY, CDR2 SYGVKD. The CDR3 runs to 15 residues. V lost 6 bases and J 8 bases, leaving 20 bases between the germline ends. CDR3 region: CAISEGLKLGDIQYF. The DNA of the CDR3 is TGTGCCATCAGCGAGGGGCTTAAGCTCGGGGACATTCAGTACTTC.

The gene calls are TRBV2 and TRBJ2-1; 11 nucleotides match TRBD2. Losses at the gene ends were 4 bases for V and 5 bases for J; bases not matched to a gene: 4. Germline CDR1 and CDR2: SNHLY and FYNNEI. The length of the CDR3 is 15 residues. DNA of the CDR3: TGTGCCAGCAGTGTAGGGACTAGCGGACACAATGAGCAGTTCTTC. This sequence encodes CASSVGTSGHNEQFF.

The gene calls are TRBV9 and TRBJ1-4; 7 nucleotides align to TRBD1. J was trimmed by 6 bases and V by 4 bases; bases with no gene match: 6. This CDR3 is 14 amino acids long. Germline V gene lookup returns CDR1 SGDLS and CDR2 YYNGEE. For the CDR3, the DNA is TGTGCCAGCAGCACGGGACAGATACATGAAAAACTGTTTTTT. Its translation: CASSTGQIHEKLFF.

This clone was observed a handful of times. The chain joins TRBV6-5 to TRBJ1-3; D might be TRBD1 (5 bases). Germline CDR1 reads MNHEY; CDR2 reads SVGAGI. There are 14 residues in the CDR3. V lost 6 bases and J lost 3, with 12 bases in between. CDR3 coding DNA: TGTGCCAGCAGCGTTAGGGGTATTGGAAACACCATATATTTT. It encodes CASSVRGIGNTIYF.

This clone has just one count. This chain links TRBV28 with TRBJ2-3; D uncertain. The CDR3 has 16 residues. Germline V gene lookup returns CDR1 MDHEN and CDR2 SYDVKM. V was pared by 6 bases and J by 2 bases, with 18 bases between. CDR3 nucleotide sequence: TGTGCCAGCAGCTATAACAGACCTATGACCACAGATACGCAGTATTTT. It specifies CASSYNRPMTTDTQYF.

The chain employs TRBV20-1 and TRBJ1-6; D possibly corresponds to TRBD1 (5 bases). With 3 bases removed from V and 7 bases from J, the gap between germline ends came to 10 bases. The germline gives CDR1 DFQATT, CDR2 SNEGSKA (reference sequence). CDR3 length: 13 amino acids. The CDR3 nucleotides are TGCAGTGCTAGTGGGGGGGTAAATTCACCCCTCCACTTT. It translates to CSASGGVNSPLHF.

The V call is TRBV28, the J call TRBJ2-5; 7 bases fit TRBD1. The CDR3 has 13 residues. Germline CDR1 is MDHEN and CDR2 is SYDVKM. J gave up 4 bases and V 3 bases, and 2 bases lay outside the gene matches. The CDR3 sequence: CASSLGQLETQYF. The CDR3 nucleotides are TGTGCCAGCAGTTTGGGACAGTTAGAGACCCAGTACTTC.

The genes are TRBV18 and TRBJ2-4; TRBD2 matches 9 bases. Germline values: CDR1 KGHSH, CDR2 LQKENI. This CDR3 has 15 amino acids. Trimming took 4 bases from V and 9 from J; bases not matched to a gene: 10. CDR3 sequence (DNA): TGTGCCAGCTCACTTAGCGGGAGCACGGGGGGCATTCAGTACTTC. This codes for CASSLSGSTGGIQYF.

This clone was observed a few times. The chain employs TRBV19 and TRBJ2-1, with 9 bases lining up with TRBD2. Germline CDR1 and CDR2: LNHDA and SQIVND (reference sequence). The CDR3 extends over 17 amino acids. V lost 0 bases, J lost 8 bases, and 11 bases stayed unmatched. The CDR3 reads CASSIERVLAGYDEQFF. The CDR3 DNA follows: TGTGCCAGTAGTATAGAAAGGGTCCTAGCGGGATACGATGAGCAGTTCTTC.

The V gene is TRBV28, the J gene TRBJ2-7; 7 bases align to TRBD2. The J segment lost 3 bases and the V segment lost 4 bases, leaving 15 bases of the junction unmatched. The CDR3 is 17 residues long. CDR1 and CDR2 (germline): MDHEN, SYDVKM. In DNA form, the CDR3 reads TGTGCCAGCAGTTCAGTCCGGGGAGGGAGTGTTCGCTACGAGCAGTACTTC. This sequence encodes CASSSVRGGSVRYEQYF.

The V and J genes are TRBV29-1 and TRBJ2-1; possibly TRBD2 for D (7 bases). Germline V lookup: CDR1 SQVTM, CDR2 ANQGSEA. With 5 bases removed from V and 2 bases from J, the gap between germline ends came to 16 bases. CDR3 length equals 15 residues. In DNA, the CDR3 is TGCAGCGTTCGACCCGACGGGGGGCCCTACAATGAGCAGTTCTTC. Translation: CSVRPDGGPYNEQFF.

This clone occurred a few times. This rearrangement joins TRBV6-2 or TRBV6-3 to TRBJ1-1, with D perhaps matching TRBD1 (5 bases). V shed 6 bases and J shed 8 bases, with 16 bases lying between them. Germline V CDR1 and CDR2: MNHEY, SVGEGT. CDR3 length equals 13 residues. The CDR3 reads CASRYTRASEAFF. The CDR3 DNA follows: TGTGCCAGCAGATACACCAGGGCTTCCGAAGCTTTCTTT.

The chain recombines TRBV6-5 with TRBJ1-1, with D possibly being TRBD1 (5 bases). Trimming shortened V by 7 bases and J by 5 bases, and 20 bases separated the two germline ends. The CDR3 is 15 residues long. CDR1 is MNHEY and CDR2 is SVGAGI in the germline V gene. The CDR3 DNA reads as TGTGCCAGCATCAGGCGGGCGGGGCTCCGGACTGAAGCTTTCTTT. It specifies CASIRRAGLRTEAFF.

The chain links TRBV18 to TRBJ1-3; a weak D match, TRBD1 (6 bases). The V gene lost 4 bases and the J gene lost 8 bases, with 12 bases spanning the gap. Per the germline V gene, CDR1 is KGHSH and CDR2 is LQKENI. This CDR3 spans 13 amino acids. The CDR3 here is CASSLTGIDTIYF. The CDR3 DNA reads TGTGCCAGCTCACTCACAGGGATAGACACCATATATTTT.

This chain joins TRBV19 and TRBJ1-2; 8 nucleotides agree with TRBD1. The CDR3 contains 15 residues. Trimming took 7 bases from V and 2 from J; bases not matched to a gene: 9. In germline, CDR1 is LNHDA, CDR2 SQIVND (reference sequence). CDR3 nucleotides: TGTGCCAGTACCACCGGGACAGGATCCAACTATGGCTACACCTTC. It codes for CASTTGTGSNYGYTF.

CDR3 DNA sequence: TGTGCCAGCAGCCAAGAACTTCCTAGCGGGAAGTCGAGCTATACGCAGTATTTT. Translating gives CASSQELPSGKSSYTQYF. The V call is TRBV4-2, the J call TRBJ2-3; 9 nucleotides align to TRBD2. V gave up 0 bases and J gave up 7 bases; unmatched junction bases: 14. The CDR3 totals 18 residues. CDR1 LGHNA and CDR2 YNFKEQ come from the germline V gene.

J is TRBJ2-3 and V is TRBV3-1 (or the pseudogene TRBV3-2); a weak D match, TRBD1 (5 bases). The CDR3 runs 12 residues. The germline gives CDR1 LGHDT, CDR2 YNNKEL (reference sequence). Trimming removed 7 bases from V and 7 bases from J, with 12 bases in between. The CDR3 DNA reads TGTGCCAGCACTGACAGCGAGAATACGCAGTATTTT. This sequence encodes CASTDSENTQYF.

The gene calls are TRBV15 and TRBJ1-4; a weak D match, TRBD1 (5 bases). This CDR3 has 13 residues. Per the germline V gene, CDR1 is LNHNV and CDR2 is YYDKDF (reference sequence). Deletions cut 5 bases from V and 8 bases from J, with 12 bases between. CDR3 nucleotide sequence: TGTGCCACCAGCCCCCGGCAGGGAGAAAAACTGTTTTTT. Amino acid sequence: CATSPRQGEKLFF.

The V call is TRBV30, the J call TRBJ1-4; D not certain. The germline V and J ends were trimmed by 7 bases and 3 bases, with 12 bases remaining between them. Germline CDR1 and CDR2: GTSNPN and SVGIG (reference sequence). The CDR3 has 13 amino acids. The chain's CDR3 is CASGRSANEKLFF. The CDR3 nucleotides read TGTGCCTCTGGGCGTTCGGCTAATGAAAAACTGTTTTTT. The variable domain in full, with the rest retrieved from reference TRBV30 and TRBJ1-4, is SQTIHQWPATLVQPVGSPLSLECTVEGTSNPNLYWYRQAAGRGLQLLFYSVGIGQISSEVPQNLSASRPQDRQFILSSKKLLLSDSGFYLCASGRSANEKLFFGSGTQLSVL.

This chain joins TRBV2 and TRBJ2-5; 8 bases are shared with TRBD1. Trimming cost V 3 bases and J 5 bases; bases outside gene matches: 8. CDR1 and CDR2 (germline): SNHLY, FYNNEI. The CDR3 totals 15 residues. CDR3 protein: CASSDLQGAKETQYF. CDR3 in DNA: TGTGCCAGCAGTGACCTCCAGGGGGCGAAGGAGACCCAGTACTTC. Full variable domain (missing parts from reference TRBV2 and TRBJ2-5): EPEVTQTPSHQVTQMGQEVILRCVPISNHLYFYWYRQILGQKVEFLVSFYNNEISEKSEIFDDQFSVERPDGSNFTLKIRSTKLEDSAMYFCASSDLQGAKETQYFGPGTRLLVL.

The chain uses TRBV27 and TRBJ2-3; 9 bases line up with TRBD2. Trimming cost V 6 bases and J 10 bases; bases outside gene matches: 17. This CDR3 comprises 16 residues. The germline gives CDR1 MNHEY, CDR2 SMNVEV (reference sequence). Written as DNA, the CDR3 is TGTGCCAGCAGGCTAAGCCCAGTGCGGGAGGGCCTTGCGCAGTATTTT. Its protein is CASRLSPVREGLAQYF.

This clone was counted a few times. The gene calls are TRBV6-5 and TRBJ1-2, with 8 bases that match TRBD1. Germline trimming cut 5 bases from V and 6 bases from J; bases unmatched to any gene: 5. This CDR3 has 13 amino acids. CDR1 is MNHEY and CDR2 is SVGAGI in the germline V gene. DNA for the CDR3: TGTGCCAGCAGTCTGACAGGGGTGGATGGCTACACCTTC. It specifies CASSLTGVDGYTF.

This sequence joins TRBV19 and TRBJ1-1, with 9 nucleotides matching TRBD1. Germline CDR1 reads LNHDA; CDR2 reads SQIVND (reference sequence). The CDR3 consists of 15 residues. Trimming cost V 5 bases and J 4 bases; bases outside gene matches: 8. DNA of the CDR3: TGTGCCAGTAGTGCCGGGACAGGGTTTGGCACTGAAGCTTTCTTT. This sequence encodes CASSAGTGFGTEAFF.

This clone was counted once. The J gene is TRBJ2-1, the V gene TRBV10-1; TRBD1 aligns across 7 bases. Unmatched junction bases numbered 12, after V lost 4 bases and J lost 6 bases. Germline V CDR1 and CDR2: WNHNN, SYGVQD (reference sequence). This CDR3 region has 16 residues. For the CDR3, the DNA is TGCGCCAGCAGTGGTTATCAGGGGGACCAGGGCAATGAGCAGTTCTTC. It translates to CASSGYQGDQGNEQFF.